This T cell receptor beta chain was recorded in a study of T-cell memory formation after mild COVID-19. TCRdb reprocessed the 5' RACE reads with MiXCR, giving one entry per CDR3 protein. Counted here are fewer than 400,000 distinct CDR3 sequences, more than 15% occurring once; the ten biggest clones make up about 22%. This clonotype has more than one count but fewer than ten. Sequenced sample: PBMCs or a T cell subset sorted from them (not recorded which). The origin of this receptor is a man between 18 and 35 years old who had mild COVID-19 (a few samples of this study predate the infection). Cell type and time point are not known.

DNA of the CDR3: TGTGCCAGCAGCCCCGACCGGTCACCGAACTATGGCTACACCTTC. It yields the protein CASSPDRSPNYGYTF. The genes are TRBV7-6 and TRBJ1-2; D unresolved. The CDR3 has 15 amino acids. The V end lost 5 bases, the J end lost 2 bases, and 15 bases lay between the germline ends. Germline CDR1 is SGHVS and CDR2 is FNYEAQ.